What follows are 11 T cell receptor beta chains derived from one specimen sequenced in a study of vaccination and CD4 T cells after COVID-19. Cultured CD4+ T cell DNA underwent sequencing with the Oncomine TCR Beta short-read assay. TCRdb re-called the PCR reads with MiXCR, one entry per CDR3 protein. The table records around 15,000 distinct CDR3 sequences, approximately 49% of them present only once. Time point given: late sampling 161 to 241 days after vaccination in a few convalescent patients. Treatment meaning: roughly 10-day PBMC culture with coronavirus spike peptide pools or control peptides (ViraFEST assay). No antigen has been identified for these receptors. Sequenced material: CD4+ T cells from blood, cultured in vitro, taken about 7 months after SARS-CoV-2 vaccination. The receptors derive from a human donor who had recovered from COVID-19.

A few counts support this clonotype. CDR3 in amino acids: CASSGGRGLDTEAFF. The CDR3 coding sequence is TGCGCCAGCAGCGGGGGTCGGGGGCTTGATACTGAAGCTTTCTTT. This chain joins TRBV5-1 and TRBJ1-1; D possibly corresponds to TRBD1 (6 bases). There are 15 residues in the CDR3. Germline V gene lookup returns CDR1 SGHRS and CDR2 YFSETQ. V gave up 4 bases and J gave up 5 bases, with 18 bases separating them.

This chain connects TRBV11-1 to TRBJ2-5; D remains ambiguous. Per the germline V gene, CDR1 is SGHAT and CDR2 is FQDESV (reference sequence). V lost 5 bases, J lost 3 bases, and 4 bases lay in between. The CDR3 loop spans 11 amino acids. The CDR3 sequence: CASSTEETQYF. CDR3 nucleotide sequence: TGTGCCAGCAGCACCGAAGAGACCCAGTACTTC.

This clonotype was observed a handful of times. The chain has TRBV5-1 and TRBJ2-1, with 8 bases that match TRBD1. The CDR3 runs to 16 residues. The junction had 3 bases not matched to a gene; V was cut back by 1 base and J by 0 bases. Germline CDR1 is SGHRS and CDR2 is YFSETQ. CDR3 DNA: TGCGCCAGCAGCTTGCAGGGGGCCCCCTCCTACAATGAGCAGTTCTTC. Protein product: CASSLQGAPSYNEQFF.

The chain recombines TRBV7-8 with TRBJ2-6; 11 bases fit TRBD2. This CDR3 region has 18 residues. J was trimmed by 0 bases and V by 0 bases; bases with no gene match: 1. Germline V gene data show CDR1 as SGHVS and CDR2 as FQNEAQ. DNA for the CDR3: TGTGCCAGCAGCTTAGCCGGGACTAGCGGCTCTGGGGCCAACGTCCTGACTTTC. As protein: CASSLAGTSGSGANVLTF. The variable domain in full, completed from reference TRBV7-8 and TRBJ2-6, reads GAGVSQSPRYKVAKRGQDVALRCDPISGHVSLFWYQQALGQGPEFLTYFQNEAQLDKSGLPSDRFFAERPEGSVSTLKIQRTQQEDSAVYLCASSLAGTSGSGANVLTFGAGSRLTVL.

The V call is TRBV21-1, the J call TRBJ1-1. TRBV21-1 is described as a pseudogene. This CDR3 is 14 amino acids long. CDR3 sequence reads: CASSKETVDTEAFF. CDR3 DNA sequence: TGTGCCAGCAGCAAAGAGACGGTGGACACTGAAGCTTTCTTT.

V gene TRBV20-1 combines with J gene TRBJ1-2, with TRBD1 matching 8 bases. This CDR3 has 11 residues. V lost 5 bases to trimming and J lost 7 bases; unmatched junction nucleotides: 3. The germline gives CDR1 DFQATT, CDR2 SNEGSKA (reference sequence). For the CDR3, the DNA is TGCAGTGCTCGGACAGGGTTTGGCTACACCTTC. This sequence encodes CSARTGFGYTF.

The chain recombines TRBV27 with TRBJ2-1; 8 bases map to TRBD2. This CDR3 contains 16 residues. The germline V gene has CDR1 MNHEY and CDR2 SMNVEV (reference sequence). The J segment lost 6 bases and the V segment lost 4 bases, leaving 11 bases of the junction unmatched. CDR3: CASSSLLAGLGNEQFF. The CDR3 region has the DNA TGTGCCAGCAGTTCCCTATTAGCGGGACTCGGCAATGAGCAGTTCTTC.

This rearrangement joins TRBV6-1 to TRBJ2-5; 11 nucleotides agree with TRBD1. Germline CDR1 is MNHNS and CDR2 is SASEGT. J gave up 4 bases and V 11 bases, and 6 bases lay outside the gene matches. The CDR3 covers 13 residues. The CDR3, as DNA: TGTGCCGCAGGGGACAGGGGGTCAGAGACCCAGTACTTC. Protein product: CAAGDRGSETQYF.

Only a few counts were recorded for this clonotype. The gene calls are TRBV7-2 and TRBJ1-6; D is uncertain. This CDR3 comprises 14 residues. Trimming pared 0 bases from V and 9 bases from J, leaving 9 bases between. The germline V gene encodes CDR1 SGHTA and CDR2 FQGNSA. CDR3 residues: CASSLAPRSSPLHF. The DNA of the CDR3 is TGTGCCAGCAGCTTAGCGCCTCGGAGTTCACCCCTCCACTTT. Based on the CDR3 plus reference TRBV7-2 and TRBJ1-6, the full variable domain is GAGVSQSPSNKVTEKGKDVELRCDPISGHTALYWYRQSLGQGLEFLIYFQGNSAPDKSGLPSDRFSAERTGGSVSTLTIQRTQQEDSAVYLCASSLAPRSSPLHFGNGTRLTVT.

The DNA for the CDR3 is TGTGCCAGCAGCTTAGCAGAGCAAAGCATTCAGTACTTC. Protein sequence: CASSLAEQSIQYF. The V and J genes are TRBV7-3 and TRBJ2-4; no definite D call. V was pared by 2 bases and J by 9 bases, with 11 bases between. The CDR3 loop spans 13 amino acids. The germline V gene has CDR1 SGHTA and CDR2 FQGTGA.

This clonotype was detected only a few times. V gene TRBV20-1 combines with J gene TRBJ2-3; D call uncertain. Trimming removed 2 bases at V and 6 bases at J, with 18 bases between. Germline V CDR1 and CDR2: DFQATT, SNEGSKA (reference sequence). This CDR3 is built from 15 residues. The CDR3 bases are TGCAGTGCTAGACGAACTGCCACTGGGGTCGATACGCAGTATTTT. Its protein is CSARRTATGVDTQYF.